These 12 T cell receptor beta chains came from one sample sequenced in a study of PD-1 blockade in classical Hodgkin lymphoma. With no exception, relapse followed autologous stem cell transplantation in all patients, and brentuximab vedotin exposure varied. TCRdb keeps only in-frame clones here, not all; method: immunoSEQ multiplex PCR. The sample comprises tens of thousands of clones, over 55% of which are singletons, and 2.5% to 3.5% rests with the top ten. Source: peripheral blood mononuclear cells (PBMCs), taken at baseline. These receptors all stem from a human donor with classical Hodgkin lymphoma.

The table lists this clone with a few counts. The chain links TRBV5-4 to TRBJ1-2; unclear D gene. V was trimmed by 2 bases and J by 5 bases, leaving 10 bases between them. Germline V gene data show CDR1 as SGHNT and CDR2 as YYREEE (reference sequence). The CDR3 runs 13 residues. CDR3 sequence (DNA): TGTGCCAGCAGCTTATGGACGGATTATGGCTACACCTTC. Residues: CASSLWTDYGYTF.

The genes are TRBV7-2 and TRBJ2-3, with TRBD1 matching over 8 bases. This CDR3 has 15 amino acids. The germline V gene has CDR1 SGHTA and CDR2 FQGNSA. V dropped 5 bases and J dropped 4; count of bases not matched to a gene: 8. CDR3 region: CASSARQGQADTQYF. CDR3 DNA sequence: TGTGCCAGCAGCGCTAGACAGGGGCAGGCAGATACGCAGTATTTT.

The gene calls are TRBV19 and TRBJ2-7, with 13 bases matching TRBD2. V dropped 7 bases and J dropped 2; count of bases not matched to a gene: 5. This CDR3 has 15 residues. Germline V gives CDR1 LNHDA, CDR2 SQIVND (reference sequence). The CDR3 nucleotides are TGTGCCAGTAAAGCTACTAGCGGGGGGGCCTACGAGCAGTACTTC. Its protein product is CASKATSGGAYEQYF.

This clone appeared once. The chain is built from TRBV27 and TRBJ2-7; D is perhaps TRBD1 (5 bases). The CDR3 runs 15 residues. Trimming pared 5 bases from V and 4 bases from J, leaving 18 bases between. CDR1 is MNHEY and CDR2 is SMNVEV in the germline V gene (reference sequence). The CDR3 nucleotides read TGTGCCAGCAGTGGGGTAGGGGCGATCTCTTACGAGCAGTACTTC. Translation gives CASSGVGAISYEQYF.

The J gene is TRBJ1-2, the V gene TRBV30, with D possibly matching TRBD1 (5 bases). V gave up 4 bases and J gave up 8 bases, with 20 bases separating them. The CDR3 length is 14 residues. Germline values: CDR1 GTSNPN, CDR2 SVGIG (reference sequence). The CDR3 sequence: CAWTNSQGVGGYTF. Written as DNA, the CDR3 is TGTGCCTGGACTAACTCCCAGGGAGTCGGCGGCTACACCTTC.

The rearrangement joins TRBV7-9 to TRBJ1-6, with D possibly being TRBD1 (6 bases). V was shortened by 1 base and J by 3 bases, with 7 bases between the two germline ends. The CDR3 is 15 amino acids. Germline V gene sequence: CDR1 SEHNR, CDR2 FQNEAQ (reference sequence). The CDR3 loop is CASSLGGGYNSPLHF. The CDR3 region has the DNA TGTGCCAGCAGCTTAGGAGGGGGCTATAATTCACCCCTCCACTTT.

This clone was detected a few times. The sample holds other DNA sequences that translate to the same CDR3. The rearrangement links TRBV6-5 to TRBJ2-7; weak D call: TRBD2 (7 bases). Trimming took off 0 bases at V and 3 bases at J, with 9 bases between the two ends. Looked up from germline, CDR1 is MNHEY and CDR2 is SVGAGI. The CDR3 is made up of 14 amino acids. The CDR3 region has the DNA TGTGCCAGCAGTTACTCGAGGGGGGGCTACGAGCAGTACTTC. Amino acid sequence: CASSYSRGGYEQYF.

The chain is built from TRBV9 and TRBJ2-2; D uncertain. Germline CDR1 is SGDLS and CDR2 is YYNGEE. The CDR3 sequence is 12 residues long. V dropped 1 base and J dropped 7 bases, with 5 bases sitting between them. The CDR3 bases are TGTGCCAGCAGCGTAATCTTCGGGGAGCTGTTTTTT. Its protein product is CASSVIFGELFF.

This clone has only a few counts. The V and J genes are TRBV28 and TRBJ2-7; 7 bases line up with TRBD2. Germline CDR1 is MDHEN and CDR2 is SYDVKM. The V and J ends lost 6 bases and 6 bases, in that order; junction bases with no gene match: 2. This CDR3 is built from 11 residues. The CDR3 protein is CASRTGGEQYF. CDR3 in DNA: TGTGCCAGCAGGACGGGGGGCGAGCAGTACTTC.

This clone has only a few counts. This chain links TRBV5-1 with TRBJ1-4; D unclear. V was trimmed by 1 base and J by 4 bases, leaving 11 bases between them. This CDR3 is built from 15 residues. Germline V lookup: CDR1 SGHRS, CDR2 YFSETQ. Written as DNA, the CDR3 is TGCGCCAGCAGCTTGCTTCCGGACCTTAATGAAAAACTGTTTTTT. Encoded protein: CASSLLPDLNEKLFF.

This clone was observed a few times. Other DNA sequences within the sample encode an identical CDR3. V usage is TRBV29-1 and J usage is TRBJ1-4, with D maybe TRBD1 (5 bases). The V end was cut by 6 bases, the J end by 4 bases, with 12 bases between. The CDR3 length is 13 residues. CDR1 is SQVTM, CDR2 ANQGSEA, per germline. The DNA for the CDR3 is TGCAGCGTCGACGGAGGGGTTAATGAAAAACTGTTTTTT. Translation gives CSVDGGVNEKLFF.

The rearrangement joins TRBV20-1 to TRBJ2-1; no clear D gene. The germline V gene has CDR1 DFQATT and CDR2 SNEGSKA (reference sequence). V was shortened by 5 bases and J by 9 bases, with 8 bases between the two germline ends. The CDR3 spans 10 residues. The CDR3 region is CSAQEREQFF. In nucleotides, the CDR3 is TGCAGTGCTCAGGAACGTGAGCAGTTCTTC.